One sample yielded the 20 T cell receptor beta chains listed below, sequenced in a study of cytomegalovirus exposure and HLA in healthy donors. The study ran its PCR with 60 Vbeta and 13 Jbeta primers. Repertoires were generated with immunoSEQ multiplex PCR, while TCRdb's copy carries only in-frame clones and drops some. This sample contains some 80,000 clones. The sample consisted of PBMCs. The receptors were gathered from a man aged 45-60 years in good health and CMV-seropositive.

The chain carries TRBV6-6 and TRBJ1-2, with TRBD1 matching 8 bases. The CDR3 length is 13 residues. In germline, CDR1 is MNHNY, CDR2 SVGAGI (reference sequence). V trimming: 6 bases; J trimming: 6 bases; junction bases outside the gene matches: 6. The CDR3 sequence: CASSDRGFDGYTF. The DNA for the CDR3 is TGTGCCAGCAGCGACAGGGGCTTCGATGGCTACACCTTC.

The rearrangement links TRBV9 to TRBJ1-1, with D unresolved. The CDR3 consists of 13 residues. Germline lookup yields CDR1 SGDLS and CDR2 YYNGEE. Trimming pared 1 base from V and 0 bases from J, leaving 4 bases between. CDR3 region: CASSVTVNTEAFF. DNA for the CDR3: TGTGCCAGCAGCGTAACAGTGAACACTGAAGCTTTCTTT.

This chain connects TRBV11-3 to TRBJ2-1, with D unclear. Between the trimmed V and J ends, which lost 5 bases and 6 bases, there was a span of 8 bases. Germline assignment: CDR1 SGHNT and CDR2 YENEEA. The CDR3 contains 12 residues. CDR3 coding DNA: TGTGCCAGCAGCATCCAGCGCAATGAGCAGTTCTTC. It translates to CASSIQRNEQFF.

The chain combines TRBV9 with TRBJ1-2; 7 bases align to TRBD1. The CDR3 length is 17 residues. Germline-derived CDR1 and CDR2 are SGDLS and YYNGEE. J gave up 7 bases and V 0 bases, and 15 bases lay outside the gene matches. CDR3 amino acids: CASSVGGPRQGRGGYTF. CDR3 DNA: TGTGCCAGCAGCGTAGGAGGCCCCCGACAGGGCCGGGGTGGCTACACCTTC.

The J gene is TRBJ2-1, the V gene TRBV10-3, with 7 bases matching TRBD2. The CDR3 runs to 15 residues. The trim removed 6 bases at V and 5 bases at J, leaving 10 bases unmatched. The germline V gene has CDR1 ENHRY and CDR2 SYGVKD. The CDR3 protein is CAISRVRGSNNEQFF. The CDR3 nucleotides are TGTGCCATCAGCCGGGTGCGGGGGAGTAACAATGAGCAGTTCTTC.

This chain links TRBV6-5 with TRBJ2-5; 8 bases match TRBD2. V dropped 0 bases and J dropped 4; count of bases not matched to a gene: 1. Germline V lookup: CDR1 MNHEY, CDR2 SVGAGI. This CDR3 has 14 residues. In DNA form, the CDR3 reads TGTGCCAGCAGTTACTCTGGACTAGCAGAGACCCAGTACTTC. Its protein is CASSYSGLAETQYF.

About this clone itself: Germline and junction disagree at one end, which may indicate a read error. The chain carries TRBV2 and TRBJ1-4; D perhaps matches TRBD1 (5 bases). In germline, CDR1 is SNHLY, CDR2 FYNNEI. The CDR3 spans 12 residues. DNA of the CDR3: TGTGCTAGCAGGGTCTATAATGAAAAACTGTTTTTT. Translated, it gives CASRVYNEKLFF.

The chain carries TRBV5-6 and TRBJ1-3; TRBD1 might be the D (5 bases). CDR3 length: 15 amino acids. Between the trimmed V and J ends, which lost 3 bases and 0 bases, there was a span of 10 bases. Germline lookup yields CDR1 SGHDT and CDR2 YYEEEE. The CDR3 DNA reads TGTGCCAGCAGCTATATCAGGGACTCTGGAAACACCATATATTTT. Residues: CASSYIRDSGNTIYF.

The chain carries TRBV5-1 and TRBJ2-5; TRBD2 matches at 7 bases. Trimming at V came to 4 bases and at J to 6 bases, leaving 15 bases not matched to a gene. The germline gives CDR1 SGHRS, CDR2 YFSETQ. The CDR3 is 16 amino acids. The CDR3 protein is CASSGLSGKEGKTQYF. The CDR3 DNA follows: TGCGCCAGCAGCGGGTTAAGCGGGAAAGAGGGAAAGACCCAGTACTTC.

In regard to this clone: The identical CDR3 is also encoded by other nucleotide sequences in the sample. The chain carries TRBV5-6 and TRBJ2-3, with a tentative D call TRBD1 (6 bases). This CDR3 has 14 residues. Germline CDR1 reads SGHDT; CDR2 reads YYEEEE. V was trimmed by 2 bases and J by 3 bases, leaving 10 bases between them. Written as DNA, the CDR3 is TGTGCCAGCAGCTTCGACAGGCGTACAGATACGCAGTATTTT. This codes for CASSFDRRTDTQYF.

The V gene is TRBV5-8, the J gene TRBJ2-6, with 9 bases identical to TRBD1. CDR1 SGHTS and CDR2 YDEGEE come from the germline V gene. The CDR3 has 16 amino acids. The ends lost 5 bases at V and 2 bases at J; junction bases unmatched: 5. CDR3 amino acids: CASRSGTGPGANVLTF. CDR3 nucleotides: TGTGCCAGCAGATCCGGGACAGGGCCTGGGGCCAACGTCCTGACTTTC.

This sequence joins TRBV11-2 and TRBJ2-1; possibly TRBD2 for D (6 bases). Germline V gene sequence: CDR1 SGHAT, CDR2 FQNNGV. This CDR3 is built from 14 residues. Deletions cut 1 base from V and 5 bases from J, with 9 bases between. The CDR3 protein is CASSLAGVDNEQFF. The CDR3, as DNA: TGTGCCAGCAGCTTAGCGGGGGTGGACAATGAGCAGTTCTTC.

The CDR3: CASSESQGFRGYGYTF. The DNA for the CDR3 is TGTGCCAGCAGTGAAAGTCAAGGCTTTCGGGGCTATGGCTACACCTTC. The chain couples TRBV2 to TRBJ1-2; D gene uncertain. CDR3 length: 16 residues. V lost 2 bases to trimming and J lost 4 bases, with 17 bases between them. Germline V CDR1 and CDR2: SNHLY, FYNNEI.

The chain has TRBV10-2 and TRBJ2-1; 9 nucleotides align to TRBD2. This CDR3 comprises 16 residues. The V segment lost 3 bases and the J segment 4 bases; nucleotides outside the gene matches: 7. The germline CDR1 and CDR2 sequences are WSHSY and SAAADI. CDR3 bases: TGCGCCAGCAGTGACCTAGCGGGGAGTTTATACAATGAGCAGTTCTTC. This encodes CASSDLAGSLYNEQFF.

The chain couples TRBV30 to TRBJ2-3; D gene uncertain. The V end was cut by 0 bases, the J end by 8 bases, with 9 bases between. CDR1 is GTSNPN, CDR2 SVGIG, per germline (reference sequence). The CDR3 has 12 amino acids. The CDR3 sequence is CAWSVLSLTQYF. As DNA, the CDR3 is TGTGCCTGGAGTGTATTGAGTCTTACGCAGTATTTT. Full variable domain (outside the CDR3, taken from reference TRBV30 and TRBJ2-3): SQTIHQWPATLVQPVGSPLSLECTVEGTSNPNLYWYRQAAGRGLQLLFYSVGIGQISSEVPQNLSASRPQDRQFILSSKKLLLSDSGFYLCAWSVLSLTQYFGPGTRLTVL.

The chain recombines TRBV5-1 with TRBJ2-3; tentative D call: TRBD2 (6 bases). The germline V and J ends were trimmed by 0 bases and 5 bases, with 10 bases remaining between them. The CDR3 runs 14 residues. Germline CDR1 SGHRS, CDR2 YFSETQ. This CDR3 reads CASSLAGGGDTQYF. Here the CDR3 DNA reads TGCGCCAGCAGCTTGGCCGGGGGAGGAGATACGCAGTATTTT.

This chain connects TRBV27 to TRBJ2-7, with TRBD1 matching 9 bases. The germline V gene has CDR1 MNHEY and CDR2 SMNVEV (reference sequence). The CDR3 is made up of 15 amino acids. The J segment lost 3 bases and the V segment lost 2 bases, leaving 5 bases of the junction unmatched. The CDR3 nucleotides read TGTGCCAGCAGTTTACTTGGGACAGGGAGCTACGAGCAGTACGTC. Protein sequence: CASSLLGTGSYEQYV.

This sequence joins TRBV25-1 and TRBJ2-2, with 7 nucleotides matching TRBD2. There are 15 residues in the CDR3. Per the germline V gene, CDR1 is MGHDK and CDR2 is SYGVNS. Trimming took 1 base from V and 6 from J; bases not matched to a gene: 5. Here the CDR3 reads CASSESGGGAGELFF. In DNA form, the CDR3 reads TGTGCCAGCAGTGAATCCGGGGGAGGGGCCGGGGAGCTGTTTTTT.

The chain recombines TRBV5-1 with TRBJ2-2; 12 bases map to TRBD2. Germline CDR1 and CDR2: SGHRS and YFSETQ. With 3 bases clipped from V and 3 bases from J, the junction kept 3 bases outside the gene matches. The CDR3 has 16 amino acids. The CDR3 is CASSSSGRADTGELFF. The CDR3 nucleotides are TGCGCCAGCAGCTCTAGCGGGAGGGCGGACACCGGGGAGCTGTTTTTT.

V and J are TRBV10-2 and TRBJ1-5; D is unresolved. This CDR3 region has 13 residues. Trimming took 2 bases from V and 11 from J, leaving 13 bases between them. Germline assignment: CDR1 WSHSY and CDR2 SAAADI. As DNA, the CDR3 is TGCGCCAGCAGTGAGGAGAGCCCCCCGTCCCAGCATTTT. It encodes CASSEESPPSQHF.